This T cell receptor (beta chain) was retrieved from a study of neurological immune-mediated disorders. J gave up 7 bases and V 0 bases, and 9 bases lay outside the gene matches. Per germline, CDR1 DFQATT and CDR2 SNEGSKA (reference sequence). The length of the CDR3 is 16 residues. This clonotype was seen at least ten times. Its antigen is undetermined. The authors produced cDNA by 5'RACE using 10-nucleotide random UMIs. TCRdb reanalysed the 5' RACE reads using MiXCR and keeps one entry per CDR3 protein. This sample has about 50,000 distinct CDR3 sequences, with 3% to 3.5% found just once. Study-wide points: With the multiple sclerosis repertoire cluster, none of the clinical or MRI features showed an association. The level of TCR clonal expansion was highest in patients with HTLV-1-associated myelopathy and lowest in multiple sclerosis, where it fell below the level seen in healthy controls.

Sequencing input: PBMCs. The TCR was taken from a woman in her fifties or sixties with multiple sclerosis. V gene TRBV20-1 combines with J gene TRBJ1-4; 9 positions agree with TRBD1. CDR3 in amino acids: CSARDIRTGEGEKLFF. CDR3 sequence (DNA): TGCAGTGCTAGAGATATCCGGACAGGGGAGGGTGAAAAACTGTTTTTT.